The 17 T cell receptor beta chains reported below all come from one sample, sequenced in a study of glioma-infiltrating T cells after dendritic cell vaccination (TCRdb year 2016). The method was the immunoSEQ multiplex PCR assay. In its TCRdb copy, this immuneACCESS table keeps in-frame sequences only and misses some clones. Where compared with another copy, unresolved V genes explain less than half of these, and the others have no known cause. The sample data list approximately 100,000 clones, and 70% to 80% of these were observed just once. The biggest ten clones account for almost 6% of the sample. Sequencing was performed on blood, taken before dendritic cell vaccination. These receptors were collected from a human donor with glioblastoma.

V and J are TRBV5-1 and TRBJ1-4, with D possibly TRBD1 on 5 matching bases. Trimming removed 4 bases from V and 7 bases from J, with 14 bases in between. Germline CDR1 SGHRS, CDR2 YFSETQ. This CDR3 has 14 amino acids. CDR3 sequence: CASSPGVEGEKLFF. For the CDR3, the DNA is TGCGCCAGCAGCCCGGGGGTAGAGGGTGAAAAACTGTTTTTT.

V usage is TRBV18 and J usage is TRBJ2-7; D possibly corresponds to TRBD1 (6 bases). V lost 3 bases, J lost 0 bases, and 12 bases lay in between. The CDR3 is 15 amino acids. Germline V lookup: CDR1 KGHSH, CDR2 LQKENI. CDR3 sequence: CASSPPGVNSYEQYF. CDR3 DNA sequence: TGTGCCAGCTCACCGCCAGGGGTTAACTCCTACGAGCAGTACTTC.

This chain connects TRBV28 to TRBJ2-3; the D is unclear. The germline V gene has CDR1 MDHEN and CDR2 SYDVKM. Trimming cost V 5 bases and J 6 bases, with 12 bases left between them. The CDR3 spans 13 residues. The CDR3 bases are TGTGCCAGCAGTCGAAACCCCAGGGATACGCAGTATTTT. It codes for CASSRNPRDTQYF.

The chain carries TRBV9 and TRBJ2-1, with a possible D match to TRBD2 (6 bases). V was trimmed by 0 bases and J by 2 bases, leaving 9 bases between them. CDR1 and CDR2 (germline): SGDLS, YYNGEE. The CDR3 is 15 residues long. Here the CDR3 DNA reads TGTGCCAGCAGCGTAGCTAGCGACCCCTACAATGAGCAGTTCTTC. Its protein product is CASSVASDPYNEQFF.

V gene TRBV2 combines with J gene TRBJ1-1; 9 positions match TRBD1. The CDR3 extends over 14 amino acids. Germline trimming cut 6 bases from V and 8 bases from J; bases unmatched to any gene: 10. Germline V gives CDR1 SNHLY, CDR2 FYNNEI. The CDR3 nucleotides are TGTGCCAGCAGGGTAAGGGGACAGGGAGCAGAAGCTTTCTTT. Translating it yields CASRVRGQGAEAFF.

This rearrangement joins TRBV18 to TRBJ1-4; TRBD1 matches 7 bases. With 3 bases clipped from V and 4 bases from J, the junction kept 5 bases outside the gene matches. CDR1 KGHSH and CDR2 LQKENI come from the germline V gene. The CDR3 runs 15 residues. The CDR3 protein is CASSPNRGLNEKLFF. The CDR3 DNA sequence: TGTGCCAGCTCACCCAACAGGGGACTTAATGAAAAACTGTTTTTT. Variable domain in full (rest from reference TRBV18 and TRBJ1-4): NAGVMQNPRHLVRRRGQEARLRCSPMKGHSHVYWYRQLPEEGLKFMVYLQKENIIDESGMPKERFSAEFPKEGPSILRIQQVVRGDSAAYFCASSPNRGLNEKLFFGSGTQLSVL.

The chain combines TRBV6-1 with TRBJ1-4, with 8 bases aligning to TRBD1. From germline, CDR1 is MNHNS and CDR2 SASEGT. V shed 1 base, J shed 0 bases, and the junction held 10 bases outside the gene matches. This CDR3 spans 19 amino acids. The CDR3 loop is CASSEVWGQANPTNEKLFF. CDR3 nucleotides: TGTGCCAGCAGTGAAGTGTGGGGACAGGCTAATCCAACTAATGAAAAACTGTTTTTT.

This clone has a single count. V and J are TRBV5-4 and TRBJ2-2, with TRBD1 identical over 10 bases. CDR3 length equals 16 residues. J gave up 4 bases and V 4 bases, and 7 bases lay outside the gene matches. Germline CDR1 and CDR2: SGHNT and YYREEE (reference sequence). CDR3 in amino acids: CASSNDRGRATGELFF. DNA of the CDR3: TGTGCCAGCAGCAACGACAGGGGGCGCGCCACCGGGGAGCTGTTTTTT.

With regard to this clone: Other DNA sequences within the sample encode an identical CDR3. J is TRBJ1-1 and V is TRBV2; TRBD1 might be the D (5 bases). The CDR3 runs to 13 residues. Between the trimmed V and J ends, which lost 4 bases and 0 bases, there was a span of 6 bases. Germline V gives CDR1 SNHLY, CDR2 FYNNEI. Here the CDR3 reads CASSGQLNTEAFF. In nucleotides, the CDR3 is TGTGCCAGCAGTGGACAGCTGAACACTGAAGCTTTCTTT.

Note on this clone: One junction end disagrees with the germline gene, perhaps due to a read error. The chain has TRBV7-7 and TRBJ2-7, with 9 bases fitting TRBD2. This CDR3 is 16 amino acids long. The germline V gene has CDR1 SSHAT and CDR2 FNYEAQ (reference sequence). CDR3 sequence: CASSPIVGGRAYEQYF. DNA of the CDR3: TGTGCTAGCAGCCCGATAGTTGGCGGGAGGGCCTACGAGCAGTACTTC.

The CDR3 nucleotides are TGCGCCAGCTGGGACAGCCTCAATGAGCAGTTCTTC. Amino acid sequence: CASWDSLNEQFF. The chain is built from TRBV5-1 and TRBJ2-1, with 7 bases identical to TRBD1. The length of the CDR3 is 12 residues. Looked up from germline, CDR1 is SGHRS and CDR2 is YFSETQ. Trimming cost V 7 bases and J 6 bases; bases outside gene matches: 4.

This chain connects TRBV2 to TRBJ1-2; D is uncertain. With 5 bases removed from V and 3 bases from J, the gap between germline ends came to 13 bases. Germline V gene lookup returns CDR1 SNHLY and CDR2 FYNNEI. This CDR3 spans 14 amino acids. The CDR3 region is CASSPEMEDYGYTF. The CDR3 DNA reads as TGTGCCAGCAGTCCCGAGATGGAGGACTATGGCTACACCTTC.

This clone has just a few counts. The chain has TRBV28 and TRBJ1-1, with unresolved D. Trimming took off 7 bases at V and 7 bases at J, with 7 bases between the two ends. Looked up from germline, CDR1 is MDHEN and CDR2 is SYDVKM. CDR3 length equals 10 residues. The CDR3 sequence is CASTRFEAFF. As DNA, the CDR3 is TGTGCCAGCACTAGGTTTGAAGCTTTCTTT.

The V call is TRBV5-4, the J call TRBJ2-7, with TRBD1 as a possible D gene (6 bases). The CDR3 extends over 15 amino acids. Germline V CDR1 and CDR2: SGHNT, YYREEE (reference sequence). V was pared by 3 bases and J by 5 bases, with 18 bases between. The CDR3 loop reads CASSSQGRNGDEQYF. CDR3 DNA sequence: TGTGCCAGCAGCTCACAGGGACGGAATGGGGACGAGCAGTACTTC.

V is TRBV28 and J is TRBJ2-7, with 11 bases fitting TRBD2. The CDR3 consists of 13 residues. From germline, CDR1 is MDHEN and CDR2 SYDVKM. Trimming cost V 6 bases and J 4 bases; bases outside gene matches: 2. Here the CDR3 reads CASSPSGRYEQYF. The CDR3 DNA follows: TGTGCCAGCAGCCCTAGCGGGAGGTACGAGCAGTACTTC. Full variable domain (missing parts from reference TRBV28 and TRBJ2-7): DVKVTQSSRYLVKRTGEKVFLECVQDMDHENMFWYRQDPGLGLRLIYFSYDVKMKEKGDIPEGYSVSREKKERFSLILESASTNQTSMYLCASSPSGRYEQYFGPGTRLTVT.

J is TRBJ1-5 and V is TRBV5-1, with D possibly TRBD1 on 6 matching bases. The CDR3 totals 14 residues. Germline CDR1 and CDR2: SGHRS and YFSETQ. V gave up 5 bases and J gave up 5 bases, with 14 bases separating them. The CDR3, as DNA: TGCGCCAGCAGTGTGATGGGGGGGCATCAGCCCCAGCATTTT. Protein: CASSVMGGHQPQHF.

The chain combines TRBV2 with TRBJ2-5; tentative D call: TRBD1 (5 bases). The length of the CDR3 is 15 residues. Trimming removed 4 bases at V and 2 bases at J, with 14 bases between. In germline, CDR1 is SNHLY, CDR2 FYNNEI. The chain's CDR3 is CASSGNAGKQETQYF. The CDR3, as DNA: TGTGCCAGCAGTGGGAATGCAGGGAAACAAGAGACCCAGTACTTC. The full variable domain, in which reference TRBV2 and TRBJ2-5 provide the parts outside the CDR3, is EPEVTQTPSHQVTQMGQEVILRCVPISNHLYFYWYRQILGQKVEFLVSFYNNEISEKSEIFDDQFSVERPDGSNFTLKIRSTKLEDSAMYFCASSGNAGKQETQYFGPGTRLLVL.